Listed here are 20 T cell receptor beta chains from one sample, sequenced in a study of cytomegalovirus exposure and HLA in healthy donors. Use of 60 Vbeta and 13 Jbeta primers characterized the PCR. Profiled with immunoSEQ multiplex PCR; TCRdb holds only in-frame clones, not every one. The sample includes roughly 100,000 clones, 60% to 75% of them seen just once. The sequenced sample consisted of PBMCs. The receptors were gathered from a male donor in good health and CMV-seropositive.

This clone came up once. The CDR3 sequence is CASSYSKRGTQYF. CDR3 coding DNA: TGTGCCAGCAGTTACTCAAAGAGAGGTACGCAGTATTTT. V usage is TRBV6-5 and J usage is TRBJ2-3; no clear D. Trimming stripped 0 bases from V and 8 bases from J, with 9 bases between. This CDR3 comprises 13 residues. Germline CDR1 is MNHEY and CDR2 is SVGAGI.

In its sample, this clone was seen a few times. The rearrangement joins TRBV6-6 to TRBJ2-7; TRBD2 is a possible D gene (5 bases). Looked up from germline, CDR1 is MNHNY and CDR2 is SVGAGI (reference sequence). The V end lost 10 bases, the J end lost 3 bases, and 16 bases lay between the germline ends. The CDR3 loop spans 13 amino acids. The CDR3 loop is CATLDVGVYEQYF. The CDR3 DNA reads as TGTGCCACCTTGGATGTCGGGGTCTACGAGCAGTACTTC.

The chain has TRBV5-6 and TRBJ2-1; 8 bases agree with TRBD2. Germline CDR1 reads SGHDT; CDR2 reads YYEEEE. V lost 4 bases to trimming and J lost 10 bases; unmatched junction nucleotides: 7. The CDR3 extends over 13 amino acids. In nucleotides, the CDR3 is TGTGCCAGCAGCCCGAGCGGGAGTTACGAGCAGTTCTTC. It translates to CASSPSGSYEQFF.

A single count supports this clone. The J gene is TRBJ2-3, the V gene TRBV28; the match to TRBD1 covers 7 bases. CDR1 is MDHEN and CDR2 is SYDVKM in the germline V gene. Trimming removed 6 bases from V and 2 bases from J; junction bases left unmatched: 11. The CDR3 is made up of 16 amino acids. Here the CDR3 reads CASRAIGRGYTDTQYF. The CDR3 DNA follows: TGTGCCAGCAGGGCTATTGGCAGGGGGTACACAGATACGCAGTATTTT. Drawing the rest from reference TRBV28 and TRBJ2-3, the complete variable domain is DVKVTQSSRYLVKRTGEKVFLECVQDMDHENMFWYRQDPGLGLRLIYFSYDVKMKEKGDIPEGYSVSREKKERFSLILESASTNQTSMYLCASRAIGRGYTDTQYFGPGTRLTVL.

The rearrangement uses TRBV4-3 and TRBJ1-4, with 9 bases identical to TRBD1. Germline V CDR1 and CDR2: LGHNA, YSLEER. V gave up 4 bases and J gave up 7 bases; unmatched junction bases: 4. The CDR3 covers 14 residues. The CDR3 region is CASSRQGEGEKLFF. The CDR3 region has the DNA TGCGCCAGCAGCCGACAGGGGGAGGGTGAAAAACTGTTTTTT.

The J gene is TRBJ2-7, the V gene TRBV29-1; 11 nucleotides match TRBD2. The V and J ends lost 4 bases and 4 bases, in that order; junction bases with no gene match: 6. Germline CDR1 is SQVTM and CDR2 is ANQGSEA. The CDR3 is 14 residues long. The CDR3 DNA is TGCAGCGTTGTGGGACTAGCGGCAAAATACGAGCAGTACTTC. Its protein is CSVVGLAAKYEQYF.

The CDR3: CASSIAGGDQPQHF. CDR3 bases: TGTGCCAGTAGTATTGCAGGGGGTGATCAGCCCCAGCATTTT. The chain employs TRBV19 and TRBJ1-5, with 7 nucleotides matching TRBD1. CDR1 LNHDA and CDR2 SQIVND come from the germline V gene (reference sequence). With 3 bases clipped from V and 5 bases from J, the junction kept 4 bases outside the gene matches. This CDR3 spans 14 amino acids.

This clone was counted a few times. J is TRBJ2-7 and V is TRBV27; TRBD1 matches 8 bases. With V trimmed by 4 bases and J by 2 bases, 4 bases remained unmatched. This CDR3 is built from 14 residues. The germline V gene has CDR1 MNHEY and CDR2 SMNVEV (reference sequence). CDR3 sequence reads: CASSWGTGPYEQYF. In DNA, the CDR3 is TGTGCCAGCAGTTGGGGGACAGGACCCTACGAGCAGTACTTC.

V and J are TRBV5-8 and TRBJ2-7, with D perhaps TRBD2 (5 bases). Deletions cut 4 bases from V and 2 bases from J, with 16 bases between. The CDR3 covers 15 residues. The germline V gene encodes CDR1 SGHTS and CDR2 YDEGEE. Here the CDR3 reads CASSTTGIVTYEQYF. Here the CDR3 DNA reads TGTGCCAGCAGCACCACCGGGATCGTAACCTACGAGCAGTACTTC.

Only one count was recorded for this clone. This sequence joins TRBV6-5 and TRBJ1-2; no clear D. From germline, CDR1 is MNHEY and CDR2 SVGAGI. The CDR3 has 13 residues. Trimming shortened V by 4 bases and J by 8 bases, and 14 bases separated the two germline ends. In nucleotides, the CDR3 is TGTGCCAGCAGTTCTGATAGGGCGGGAGGCTACACCTTC. It translates to CASSSDRAGGYTF.

V usage is TRBV10-3 and J usage is TRBJ2-7, with a weak D call TRBD1 (6 bases). There are 14 residues in the CDR3. The V and J ends lost 3 bases and 3 bases respectively, with 12 bases between them. Germline CDR1 ENHRY, CDR2 SYGVKD. The CDR3 bases are TGTGCCATCAGTGACCACGGACAGATCTACGAGCAGTACTTC. Its translation: CAISDHGQIYEQYF.

V usage is TRBV29-1 and J usage is TRBJ1-2, with 9 bases identical to TRBD1. The V segment lost 1 base and the J segment 7 bases; nucleotides outside the gene matches: 7. Germline V lookup: CDR1 SQVTM, CDR2 ANQGSEA. There are 14 residues in the CDR3. CDR3 sequence: CSVEVGQGWCGYTF. CDR3 nucleotide sequence: TGCAGCGTTGAAGTCGGACAGGGGTGGTGTGGCTACACCTTC.

This chain links TRBV27 with TRBJ2-7; 11 nucleotides match TRBD1. V was pared by 5 bases and J by 3 bases, with 3 bases of the junction left unmatched. This CDR3 is 14 amino acids long. The germline CDR1 and CDR2 sequences are MNHEY and SMNVEV (reference sequence). The CDR3 sequence: CASSPGTGGYEQYF. DNA for the CDR3: TGTGCCAGCAGTCCGGGGACAGGGGGCTACGAGCAGTACTTC.

CDR3 DNA sequence: TGTGCCAGCTCACCGACAGGTGGCCATCAGCCCCAGCATTTT. It translates to CASSPTGGHQPQHF. V usage is TRBV18 and J usage is TRBJ1-5; D perhaps matches TRBD1 (6 bases). V lost 3 bases and J 5 bases, leaving 11 bases between the germline ends. This CDR3 has 14 residues. The germline CDR1 and CDR2 sequences are KGHSH and LQKENI.

The CDR3: CASEPGIGAEAFF. The CDR3 region has the DNA TGTGCTAGTGAACCAGGGATAGGGGCTGAAGCTTTCTTT. The chain joins TRBV12-5 to TRBJ1-1, with TRBD1 as a possible D gene (5 bases). CDR3 size: 13 residues. V was clipped by 7 bases and J by 6 bases, with 15 bases between them. Per the germline V gene, CDR1 is LGHNT and CDR2 is FRNRAP.

Details on this clone: Other nucleotide sequences in the sample specify the same CDR3. The V gene is TRBV7-9, the J gene TRBJ2-7; 7 nucleotides align to TRBD1. Germline V gives CDR1 SEHNR, CDR2 FQNEAQ (reference sequence). The CDR3 covers 14 residues. Unmatched junction bases numbered 1, after V lost 1 base and J lost 1 base. CDR3 residues: CASSLGTGSYEQYF. The CDR3 coding sequence is TGTGCCAGCAGCTTAGGGACAGGATCCTACGAGCAGTACTTC.

This chain joins TRBV5-1 and TRBJ2-7; D is possibly TRBD1 (5 bases). The germline V gene encodes CDR1 SGHRS and CDR2 YFSETQ. V shed 0 bases and J shed 1 base, with 8 bases lying between them. The CDR3 length is 14 residues. DNA of the CDR3: TGCGCCAGCAGCTTGGACAGGCCGTCCTACGAGCAGTACTTC. Translated: CASSLDRPSYEQYF.

The chain has TRBV30 and TRBJ2-5; 7 bases line up with TRBD1. Germline loops: CDR1 GTSNPN, CDR2 SVGIG (reference sequence). The V and J ends lost 2 bases and 2 bases, in that order; junction bases with no gene match: 5. The CDR3 totals 14 residues. Here the CDR3 DNA reads TGTGCCTGGAGTCTGGGGACAGCACAAGAGACCCAGTACTTC. Residues: CAWSLGTAQETQYF.

V and J are TRBV7-2 and TRBJ2-3; 7 bases line up with TRBD1. This CDR3 is built from 14 residues. The germline CDR1 and CDR2 sequences are SGHTA and FQGNSA. V was clipped by 4 bases and J by 6 bases; unmatched bases: 7. CDR3 DNA sequence: TGTGCCAGCAGCTCCCTACAGGGGTCGGATACGCAGTATTTT. Translated: CASSSLQGSDTQYF. The full variable domain, with the rest looked up from reference TRBV7-2 and TRBJ2-3, is GAGVSQSPSNKVTEKGKDVELRCDPISGHTALYWYRQSLGQGLEFLIYFQGNSAPDKSGLPSDRFSAERTGGSVSTLTIQRTQQEDSAVYLCASSSLQGSDTQYFGPGTRLTVL.

This clone was counted between two and nine times. V usage is TRBV4-1 and J usage is TRBJ1-4; 9 bases are a match to TRBD1. The CDR3 is 16 residues long. CDR1 and CDR2 from the germline V gene are MGHRA and YSYEKL. J gave up 8 bases and V 1 base, and 8 bases lay outside the gene matches. CDR3 DNA sequence: TGCGCCAGCAGCCAAGTACAGGGGGCTTCAGGGGAAAAACTGTTTTTT. This codes for CASSQVQGASGEKLFF.